Sequencing of this T cell receptor (beta chain) was carried out in a study of CD8 T cells in ankylosing spondylitis. Trimming took off 1 base at V and 1 base at J, with 7 bases between the two ends. The CDR3 runs to 14 residues. This clonotype was observed many times. TCRdb analysed the 5' RACE reads with MiXCR anew, one entry per CDR3 protein. The repertoire includes 250,000 to 300,000 distinct CDR3 sequences, 20% of them detected once, and roughly 7.3% sits in the top ten. The chain is built from TRBV12-3 or TRBV12-4 and TRBJ2-5; the D is unclear. The sample consisted of blood, either unsorted or a sorted T cell fraction (not recorded which). The source is a male donor with ankylosing spondylitis or in good health (not recorded which). The CDR3 coding sequence is TGTGCCAGCAGTTTAGGGGGAATCCAAGAGACCCAGTACTTC. It codes for CASSLGGIQETQYF.